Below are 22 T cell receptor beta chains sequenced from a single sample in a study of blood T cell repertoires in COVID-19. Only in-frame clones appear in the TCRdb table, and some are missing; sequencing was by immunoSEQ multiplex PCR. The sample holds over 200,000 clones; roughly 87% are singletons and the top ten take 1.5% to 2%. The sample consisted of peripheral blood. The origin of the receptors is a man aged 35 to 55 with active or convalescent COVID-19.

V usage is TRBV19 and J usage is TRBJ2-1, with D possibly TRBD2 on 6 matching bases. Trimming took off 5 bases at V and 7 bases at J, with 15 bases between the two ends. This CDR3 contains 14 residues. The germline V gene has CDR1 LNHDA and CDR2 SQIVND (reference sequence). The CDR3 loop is CASSPSVPGNEQFF. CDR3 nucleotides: TGTGCCAGTAGTCCTAGCGTGCCGGGTAATGAGCAGTTCTTC.

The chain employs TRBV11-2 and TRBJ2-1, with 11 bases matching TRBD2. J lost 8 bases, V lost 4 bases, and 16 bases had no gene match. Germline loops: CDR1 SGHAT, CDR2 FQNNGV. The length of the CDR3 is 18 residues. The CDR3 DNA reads TGTGCCAGCAGCTCACGGCCCCTAGCGGGGGGCCCTTTGGATGAGCAGTTCTTC. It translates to CASSSRPLAGGPLDEQFF.

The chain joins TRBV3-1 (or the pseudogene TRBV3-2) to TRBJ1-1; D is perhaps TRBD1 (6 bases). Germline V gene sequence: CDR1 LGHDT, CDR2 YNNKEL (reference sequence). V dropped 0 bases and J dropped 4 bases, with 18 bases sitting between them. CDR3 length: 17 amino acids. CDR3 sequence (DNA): TGTGCCAGCAGCCAAGAGTCTAGTGCGATAGGGGGCACTGAAGCTTTCTTT. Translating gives CASSQESSAIGGTEAFF.

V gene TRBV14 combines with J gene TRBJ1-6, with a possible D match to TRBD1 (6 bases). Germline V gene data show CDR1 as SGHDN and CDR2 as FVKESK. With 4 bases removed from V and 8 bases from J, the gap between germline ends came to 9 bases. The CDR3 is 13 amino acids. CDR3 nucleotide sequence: TGTGCCAGCAGCCTTAACAGGGATTCACCCCTCCACTTT. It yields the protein CASSLNRDSPLHF.

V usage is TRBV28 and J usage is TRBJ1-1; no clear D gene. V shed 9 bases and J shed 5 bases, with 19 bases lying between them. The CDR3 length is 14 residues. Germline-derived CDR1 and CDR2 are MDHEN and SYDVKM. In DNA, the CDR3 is TGTGCCAGTCAGGCCCCGGTCCTTGGGACTGAAGCTTTCTTT. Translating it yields CASQAPVLGTEAFF.

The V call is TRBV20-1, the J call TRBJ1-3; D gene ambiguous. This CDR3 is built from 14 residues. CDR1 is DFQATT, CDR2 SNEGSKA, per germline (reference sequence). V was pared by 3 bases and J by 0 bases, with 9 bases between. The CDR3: CSASQASSGNTIYF. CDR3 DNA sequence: TGCAGTGCTAGTCAGGCGTCCTCTGGAAACACCATATATTTT.

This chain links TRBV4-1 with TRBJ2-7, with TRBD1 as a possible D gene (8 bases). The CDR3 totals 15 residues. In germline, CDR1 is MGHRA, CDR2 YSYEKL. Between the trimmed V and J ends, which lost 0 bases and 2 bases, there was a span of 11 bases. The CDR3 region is CASSQDTGGAYEQYF. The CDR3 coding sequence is TGCGCCAGCAGCCAAGATACAGGGGGGGCCTACGAGCAGTACTTC.

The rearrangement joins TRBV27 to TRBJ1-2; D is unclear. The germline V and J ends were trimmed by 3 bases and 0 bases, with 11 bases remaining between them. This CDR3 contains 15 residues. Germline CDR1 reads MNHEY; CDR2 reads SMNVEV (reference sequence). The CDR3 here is CASSFLSASNYGYTF. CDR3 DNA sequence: TGTGCCAGCAGTTTCCTGTCAGCGTCTAACTATGGCTACACCTTC.

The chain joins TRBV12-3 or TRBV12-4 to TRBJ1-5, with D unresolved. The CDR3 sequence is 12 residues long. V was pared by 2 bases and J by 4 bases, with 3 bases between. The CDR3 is CASSLRNQPQHF. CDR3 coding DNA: TGTGCCAGCAGTTTACGGAATCAGCCCCAGCATTTT.

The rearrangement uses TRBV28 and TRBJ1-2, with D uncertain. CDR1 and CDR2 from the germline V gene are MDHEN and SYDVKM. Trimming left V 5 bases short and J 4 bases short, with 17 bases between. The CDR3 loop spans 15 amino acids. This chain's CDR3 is CASSLLRSNFYGYTF. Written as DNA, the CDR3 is TGTGCCAGCAGTCTCCTACGGAGTAACTTCTATGGCTACACCTTC.

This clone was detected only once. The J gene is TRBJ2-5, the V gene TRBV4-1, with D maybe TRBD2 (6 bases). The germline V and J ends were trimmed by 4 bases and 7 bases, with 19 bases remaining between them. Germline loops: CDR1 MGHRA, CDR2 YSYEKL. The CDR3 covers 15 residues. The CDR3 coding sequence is TGCGCCAGCAGCCTCTGGGACTCACCCACCCCGACCCAGTACTTC. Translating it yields CASSLWDSPTPTQYF.

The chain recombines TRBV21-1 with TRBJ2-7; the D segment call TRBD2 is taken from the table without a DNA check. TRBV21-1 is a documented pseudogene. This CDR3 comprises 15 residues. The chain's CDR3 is CASSSSSGGAYEQYF. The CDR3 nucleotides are TGTGCCAGCAGCTCCTCTAGCGGGGGGGCCTACGAGCAGTACTTC.

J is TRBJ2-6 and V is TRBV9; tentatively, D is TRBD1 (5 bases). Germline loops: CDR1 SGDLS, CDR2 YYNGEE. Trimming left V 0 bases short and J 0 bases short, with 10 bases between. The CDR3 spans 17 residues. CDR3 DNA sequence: TGTGCCAGCAGCGTAGTAGACAGACACTCTGGGGCCAACGTCCTGACTTTC. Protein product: CASSVVDRHSGANVLTF.

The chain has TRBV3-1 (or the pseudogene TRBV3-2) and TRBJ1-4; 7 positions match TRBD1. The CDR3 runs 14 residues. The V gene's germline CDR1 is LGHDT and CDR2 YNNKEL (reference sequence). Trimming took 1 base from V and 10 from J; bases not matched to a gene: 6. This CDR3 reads CASSQGRQGTKLFF. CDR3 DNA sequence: TGTGCCAGCAGCCAAGGCAGACAGGGCACAAAACTGTTTTTT.

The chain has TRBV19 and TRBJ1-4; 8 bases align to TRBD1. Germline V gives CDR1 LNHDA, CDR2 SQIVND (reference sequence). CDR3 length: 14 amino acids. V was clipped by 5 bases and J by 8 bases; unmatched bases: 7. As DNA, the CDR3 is TGTGCCAGTAGTGCATACAGGGGGAGCGAAAAACTGTTTTTT. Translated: CASSAYRGSEKLFF.

The CDR3 sequence is CASSEGQGSGELFF. The CDR3 DNA sequence: TGTGCCAGCAGTGAGGGACAGGGCTCCGGGGAGCTGTTTTTT. V gene TRBV2 combines with J gene TRBJ2-2; the match to TRBD1 covers 9 bases. Germline V gene lookup returns CDR1 SNHLY and CDR2 FYNNEI. Trimming cost V 3 bases and J 6 bases; bases outside gene matches: 2. The CDR3 sequence is 14 residues long.

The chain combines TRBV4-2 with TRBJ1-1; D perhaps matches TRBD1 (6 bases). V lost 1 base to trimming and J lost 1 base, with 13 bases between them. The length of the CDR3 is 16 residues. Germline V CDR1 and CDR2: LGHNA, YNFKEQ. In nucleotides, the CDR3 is TGTGCCAGCAGCCAAGTAACAATACAGGGGAACACTGAAGCTTTCTTT. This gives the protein CASSQVTIQGNTEAFF.

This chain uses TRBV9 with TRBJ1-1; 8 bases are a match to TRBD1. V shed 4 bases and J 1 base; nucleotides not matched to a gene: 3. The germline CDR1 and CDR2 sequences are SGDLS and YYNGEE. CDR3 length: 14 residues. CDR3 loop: CASSSGGQNTEAFF. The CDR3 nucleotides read TGTGCCAGCAGCTCAGGGGGCCAGAACACTGAAGCTTTCTTT.

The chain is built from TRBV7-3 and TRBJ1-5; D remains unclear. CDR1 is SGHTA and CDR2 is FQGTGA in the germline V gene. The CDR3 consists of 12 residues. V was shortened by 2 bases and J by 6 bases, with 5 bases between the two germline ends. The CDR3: CASSLEGQPQHF. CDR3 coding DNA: TGTGCCAGCAGCTTAGAGGGTCAGCCCCAGCATTTT.

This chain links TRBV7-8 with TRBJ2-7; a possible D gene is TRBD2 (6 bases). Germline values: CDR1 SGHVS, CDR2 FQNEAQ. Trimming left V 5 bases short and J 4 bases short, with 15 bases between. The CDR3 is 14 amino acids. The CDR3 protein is CASSLRGRPYEQYF. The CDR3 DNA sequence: TGTGCCAGCAGCCTCAGAGGGAGGCCTTACGAGCAGTACTTC.

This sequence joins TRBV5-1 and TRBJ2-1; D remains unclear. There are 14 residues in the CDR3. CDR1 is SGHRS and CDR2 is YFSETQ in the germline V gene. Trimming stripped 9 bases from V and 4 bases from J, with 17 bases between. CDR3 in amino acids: CATAPDSTYNEQFF. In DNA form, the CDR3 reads TGCGCCACCGCCCCCGACTCCACTTACAATGAGCAGTTCTTC.

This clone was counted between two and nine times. The CDR3 loop reads CASSLQGSTDTQYF. CDR3 bases: TGTGCCAGCAGTTTACAGGGGAGCACAGATACGCAGTATTTT. The gene calls are TRBV6-5 and TRBJ2-3, with 7 bases fitting TRBD1. This CDR3 has 14 amino acids. The germline gives CDR1 MNHEY, CDR2 SVGAGI. The V and J ends lost 4 bases and 0 bases, in that order; junction bases with no gene match: 1.